This T cell receptor beta chain was sequenced for a study of vaccination and CD4 T cells after COVID-19. Whole-study findings and limits: SARS-CoV-2-reactive clonotype medians increased from around 21 to 38, not significantly.

Noted treatment: roughly ten-day PBMC culture with coronavirus spike peptide pools or control peptides (ViraFEST assay). Per-well cultures of under 2.5 million PBMCs received about 10 IU/ml IL-2 and 10 ug/ml peptide pools. The Oncomine TCR Beta short-read assay was applied to DNA of cultured CD4+ T cells. Using its own MiXCR run on the PCR reads, TCRdb lists one record per CDR3 protein. Among about 15,000 distinct CDR3 sequences listed, 48% were seen once. The CDR3 extends over 16 amino acids. Germline V CDR1 and CDR2: SGHTS, YDEGEE. Trimming took 4 bases from V and 7 from J; bases not matched to a gene: 11. This clonotype showed up just a few times. Its specificity is unknown.

The rearrangement joins TRBV5-8 to TRBJ1-6; 7 positions match TRBD1. The sequence was obtained from a human donor who had recovered from COVID-19. Sequencing input: CD4+ T cells from blood, cultured in vitro. In DNA form, the CDR3 reads TGTGCCAGCAGCCATAGACAGGGAGGGCGGAATTCACCCCTCCACTTT. Translating it yields CASSHRQGGRNSPLHF.